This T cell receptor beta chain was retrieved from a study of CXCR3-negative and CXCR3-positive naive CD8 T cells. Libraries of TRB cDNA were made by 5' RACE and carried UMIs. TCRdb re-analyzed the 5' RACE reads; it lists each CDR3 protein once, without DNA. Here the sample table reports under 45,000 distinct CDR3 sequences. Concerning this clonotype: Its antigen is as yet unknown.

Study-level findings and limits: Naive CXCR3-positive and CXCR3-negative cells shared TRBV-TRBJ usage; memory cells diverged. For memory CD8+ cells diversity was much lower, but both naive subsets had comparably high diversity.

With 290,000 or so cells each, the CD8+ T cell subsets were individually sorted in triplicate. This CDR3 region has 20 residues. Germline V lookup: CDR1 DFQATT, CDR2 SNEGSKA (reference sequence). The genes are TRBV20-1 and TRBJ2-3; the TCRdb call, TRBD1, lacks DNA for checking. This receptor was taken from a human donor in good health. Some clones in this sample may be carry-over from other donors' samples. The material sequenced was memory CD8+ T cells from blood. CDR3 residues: CSARFPDETLIGEYTDTQYF.